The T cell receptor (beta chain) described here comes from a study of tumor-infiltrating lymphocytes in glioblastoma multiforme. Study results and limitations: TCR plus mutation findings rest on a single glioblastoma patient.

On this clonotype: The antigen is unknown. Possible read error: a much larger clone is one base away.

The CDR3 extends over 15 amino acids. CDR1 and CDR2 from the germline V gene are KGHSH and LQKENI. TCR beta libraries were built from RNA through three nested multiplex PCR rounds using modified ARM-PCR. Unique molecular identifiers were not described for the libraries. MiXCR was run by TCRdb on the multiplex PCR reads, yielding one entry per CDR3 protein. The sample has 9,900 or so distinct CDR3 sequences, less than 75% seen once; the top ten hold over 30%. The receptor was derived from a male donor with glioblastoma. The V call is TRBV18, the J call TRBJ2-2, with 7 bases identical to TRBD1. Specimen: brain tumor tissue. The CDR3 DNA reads TGTGCCAGCTCACCTCGGGACAGTCCATCCGGGAAGCTGTTTTTT. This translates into CASSPRDSPSGKLFF.